This T cell receptor (beta chain) stems from a study of blood T cell repertoires in COVID-19. This clone appeared once. The assay was immunoSEQ multiplex PCR, and TCRdb's table has in-frame clones only and misses some. The table includes a few hundred thousand clones, around 84% detected once. The CDR3 is made up of 15 amino acids. Germline CDR1 is ENHRY and CDR2 is SYGVKD. V dropped 3 bases and J dropped 4; count of bases not matched to a gene: 8. Sequencing was done on a sample of peripheral blood. V usage is TRBV10-3 and J usage is TRBJ2-5; TRBD2 matches 7 bases. The TCR originated in a human donor in a cohort sampled during active COVID-19. The CDR3, as DNA: TGTGCCATCAGTGAAGTGGGAGGGCCAGGAGAGACCCAGTACTTC. As protein: CAISEVGGPGETQYF.